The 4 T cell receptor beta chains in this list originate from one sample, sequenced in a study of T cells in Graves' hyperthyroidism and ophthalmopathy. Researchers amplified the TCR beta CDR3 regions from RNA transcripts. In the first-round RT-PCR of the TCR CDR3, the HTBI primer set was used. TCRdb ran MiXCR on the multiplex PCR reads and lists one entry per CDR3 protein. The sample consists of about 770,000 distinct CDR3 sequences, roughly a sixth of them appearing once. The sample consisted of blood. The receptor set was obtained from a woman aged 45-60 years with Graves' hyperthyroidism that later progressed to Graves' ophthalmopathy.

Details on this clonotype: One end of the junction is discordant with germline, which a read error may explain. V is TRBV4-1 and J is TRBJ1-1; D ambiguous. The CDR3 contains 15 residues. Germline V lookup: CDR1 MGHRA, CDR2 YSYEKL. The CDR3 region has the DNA TGCGTCAGCAGCCAGCAAACAGTACCTATCGATGAAGCTTTCTTT. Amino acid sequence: CVSSQQTVPIDEAFF.

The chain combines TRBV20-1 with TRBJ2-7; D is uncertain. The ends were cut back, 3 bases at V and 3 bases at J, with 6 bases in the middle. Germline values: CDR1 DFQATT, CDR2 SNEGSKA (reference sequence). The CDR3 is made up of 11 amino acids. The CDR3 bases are TGCAGTGCTAGTTTTGACTACGAGCAGTACTTC. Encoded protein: CSASFDYEQYF.

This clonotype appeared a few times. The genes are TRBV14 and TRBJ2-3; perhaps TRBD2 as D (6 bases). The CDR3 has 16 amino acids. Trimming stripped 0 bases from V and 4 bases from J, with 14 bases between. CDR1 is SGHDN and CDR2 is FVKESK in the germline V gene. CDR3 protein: CASSQDLTSFADTQYF. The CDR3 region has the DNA TGTGCCAGCAGCCAAGACTTAACTAGCTTCGCAGATACGCAGTATTTT.

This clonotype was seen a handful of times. CDR3 in DNA: TGCGCCAGCAGCACTGACATGGCGAACACCGGGGAGCTGTTTTTT. Translated, it gives CASSTDMANTGELFF. The rearrangement uses TRBV5-1 and TRBJ2-2; D gene uncertain. This CDR3 contains 15 residues. Trimming pared 4 bases from V and 0 bases from J, leaving 10 bases between. Germline CDR1 is SGHRS and CDR2 is YFSETQ.